This T cell receptor beta chain emerged from a study of CD8 T cells in ankylosing spondylitis. TCRdb called the 5' RACE reads again in MiXCR, with one record for every CDR3 protein. Of 350,000 or so distinct CDR3 sequences in the sample, 11% were seen once. CDR3 length equals 16 residues. J gave up 0 bases and V 6 bases, and 4 bases lay outside the gene matches. This clonotype has a handful of counts. The sample taken for sequencing was blood, either unsorted or a sorted T cell fraction (not recorded which). The source of this sequence is a female donor with ankylosing spondylitis or in good health (not recorded which). This chain links TRBV12-3 or TRBV12-4 with TRBJ2-1, with TRBD2 matching 11 bases. CDR3 nucleotide sequence: TGTGCCAGCAGGGCGGGACTAGCGGTCTCCTACAATGAGCAGTTCTTC. Translation: CASRAGLAVSYNEQFF.